The 4 T cell receptor beta chains in this list originate from one sample, sequenced in a study of OX40 agonist ivuxolimab in advanced cancers. Method: immunoSEQ multiplex PCR; TCRdb's copy keeps in-frame clones and lacks some. This sample yields 70,000 to 85,000 clones, of which roughly nine tenths are seen a single time; around 0.7% belongs to the top ten. The sample in question was CD4+ or CD8+ T cells sorted from blood, obtained in a trial of the OX40 agonist ivuxolimab. These receptors all come from an adult with an advanced solid tumor such as melanoma, head and neck, liver or kidney cancer.

This chain connects TRBV4-3 to TRBJ2-1, with TRBD2 identical over 7 bases. V shed 4 bases and J 4 bases; nucleotides not matched to a gene: 16. This CDR3 contains 18 residues. Germline V lookup: CDR1 LGHNA, CDR2 YSLEER. The CDR3 sequence is CASSPIFGTITDYNEQFF. In DNA form, the CDR3 reads TGCGCCAGCAGCCCGATCTTCGGGACTATTACGGATTACAATGAGCAGTTCTTC.

V is TRBV7-2 and J is TRBJ2-1; D may be TRBD1 or TRBD2 (6 bases each). The CDR3 length is 16 residues. Trimming pared 1 base from V and 9 bases from J, leaving 19 bases between. Germline lookup yields CDR1 SGHTA and CDR2 FQGNSA. Written as DNA, the CDR3 is TGTGCCAGCAGCTTAGTTGGGGGGCCGGGACTCACTGAGCAGTTCTTC. Protein product: CASSLVGGPGLTEQFF.

This clone came up a few times. This chain joins TRBV2 and TRBJ1-2, with 8 bases lining up with TRBD1. The CDR3 has 13 residues. Trimming cost V 6 bases and J 4 bases; bases outside gene matches: 4. Germline V lookup: CDR1 SNHLY, CDR2 FYNNEI. The CDR3 protein is CASRTTGAYGYTF. CDR3 nucleotides: TGTGCCAGCAGAACGACAGGGGCCTATGGCTACACCTTC.

The chain employs TRBV15 and TRBJ1-5, with D possibly matching TRBD1 (5 bases). V shed 11 bases and J shed 4 bases, with 15 bases lying between them. This CDR3 has 13 amino acids. From germline, CDR1 is LNHNV and CDR2 YYDKDF (reference sequence). The CDR3 DNA sequence: TGTGCCGTCAGCCGGGACGGGAATCAGCCCCAGCATTTT. This encodes CAVSRDGNQPQHF.